This T cell receptor beta chain was observed in a study of T cells in Graves' hyperthyroidism and ophthalmopathy. Germline CDR1 MDHEN, CDR2 SYDVKM. V lost 5 bases and J lost 1, with 8 bases in between. The length of the CDR3 is 13 residues. Study outcomes and limitations: Blood also showed most of the thyroid clonotypes that were expanded above 0.001. From stable hyperthyroidism, ophthalmopathy was separated by a 13 V-J model. The model's output predicted ophthalmopathy at a median of 6.5 months prior to onset.

As regards this clonotype: Its antigen remains unknown.

The source material, RNA transcripts, was used to amplify TCR beta CDR3 regions. When the TCR CDR3 underwent first-round RT-PCR, the HTBI primer set was used. A single record per CDR3 protein comes from TCRdb applying MiXCR to the multiplex PCR reads. Of fewer than 650,000 distinct CDR3 sequences listed, roughly 14% were seen once; the top ten hold over 3.5%. The study based diagnoses on clinical symptoms, serum thyroxine and TRAb, thyroid ultrasound and orbital computed tomography. V and J are TRBV28 and TRBJ1-1; D gene ambiguous. Sequenced material: blood. The receptor comes from a middle-aged woman with Graves' ophthalmopathy. The CDR3 loop is CASSMRQNTEAFF. Written as DNA, the CDR3 is TGTGCCAGCAGTATGCGACAGAACACTGAAGCTTTCTTT.